This T cell receptor beta chain was sequenced in a study of CD4 T cell repertoires in COVID-19. Study at large: CFSE-low cells expanded roughly nine days with IL-2, then restimulated with other coronavirus spikes.

A remark on this clone: What it binds is unknown.

TCRdb keeps only in-frame clones here, not all; method: immunoSEQ multiplex PCR. The sample has 60,000 to 90,000 clones; roughly 85% are singletons. Study-wide results and caveats: SARS-CoV and/or HKU1 spike cultures shared between about 6.5 and 27% of SARS-CoV-2 clonotypes.

CDR1 is SNHLY, CDR2 FYNNEI, per germline. Trimming cost V 7 bases and J 1 base, with 13 bases left between them. CDR3 size: 14 residues. The TCR comes from a human donor who had COVID-19. The V call is TRBV2, the J call TRBJ1-1, with D uncertain. Sequences were derived from CD4+ T cells from peripheral blood, sampled after recovery from COVID-19. CDR3: CASKRGLGNTEAFF. CDR3 nucleotides: TGTGCCAGCAAACGTGGCCTGGGGAACACTGAAGCTTTCTTT.